This entry lists 17 T cell receptor beta chains sequenced from one sample in a study of OX40 agonist ivuxolimab in advanced cancers. The table came from immunoSEQ multiplex PCR; TCRdb's copy has only in-frame clones and leaves some out. The sample holds about 67,000 clones, approximately 85% seen once. The source was CD4+ or CD8+ T cells sorted from blood, collected in a trial of the OX40 agonist ivuxolimab. The receptor source for this set is an adult with an advanced solid tumor such as melanoma, head and neck, liver or kidney cancer.

This clone was counted once. The chain recombines TRBV7-2 with TRBJ2-1; 9 bases are a match to TRBD2. After removal of 1 base from V and 9 bases from J, the junction contained 10 bases not matched to a gene. Per germline, CDR1 SGHTA and CDR2 FQGNSA. This CDR3 is built from 16 residues. CDR3 residues: CASSLGGSGGSSEQFF. The CDR3 DNA reads as TGTGCCAGCAGCTTAGGGGGTAGCGGGGGATCTAGTGAGCAGTTCTTC.

The chain carries TRBV27 and TRBJ1-4, with 11 bases matching TRBD1. The CDR3 covers 16 residues. Germline assignment: CDR1 MNHEY and CDR2 SMNVEV (reference sequence). The ends lost 5 bases at V and 7 bases at J; junction bases unmatched: 9. CDR3 in DNA: TGTGCCAGCAGTCTCGGACAGGGGGCTGGTATTGAAAAACTGTTTTTT. This encodes CASSLGQGAGIEKLFF. Drawing the rest from reference TRBV27 and TRBJ1-4, the complete variable domain is EAQVTQNPRYLITVTGKKLTVTCSQNMNHEYMSWYRQDPGLGLRQIYYSMNVEVTDKGDVPEGYKVSRKEKRNFPLILESPSPNQTSLYFCASSLGQGAGIEKLFFGSGTQLSVL.

This clone has just a few counts. The chain couples TRBV5-5 to TRBJ1-5; no reliable D call. CDR3 size: 13 residues. CDR1 and CDR2 (germline): SGHKS, YYEKEE (reference sequence). Trimming pared 3 bases from V and 4 bases from J, leaving 8 bases between. CDR3 region: CASSYRANQPQHF. The CDR3 nucleotides read TGTGCCAGCAGCTACAGAGCTAATCAGCCCCAGCATTTT.

V and J are TRBV5-1 and TRBJ2-1; D may be TRBD2 (6 bases). The CDR3 length is 13 residues. Germline CDR1 SGHRS, CDR2 YFSETQ. Trimming removed 2 bases at V and 4 bases at J, with 7 bases between. The DNA for the CDR3 is TGCGCCAGCAGCTTCCGGGAGTACAATGAGCAGTTCTTC. Translation: CASSFREYNEQFF.

The chain links TRBV7-9 to TRBJ2-3; D is ambiguous. Germline V lookup: CDR1 SEHNR, CDR2 FQNEAQ (reference sequence). CDR3 length equals 13 residues. V was clipped by 5 bases and J by 4 bases, with 10 bases between them. The CDR3 DNA is TGTGCCAGCAGCAGCCTGGTTCCAGATACGCAGTATTTT. Amino acids: CASSSLVPDTQYF.

This sequence joins TRBV29-1 and TRBJ2-3; TRBD1 matches at 8 bases. V lost 6 bases, J lost 4 bases, and 9 bases stayed unmatched. Per germline, CDR1 SQVTM and CDR2 ANQGSEA. The CDR3 length is 14 residues. The CDR3 sequence: CSVRRDRSADTQYF. The DNA for the CDR3 is TGCAGCGTGCGCCGGGACAGGAGTGCAGATACGCAGTATTTT.

The rearrangement links TRBV30 to TRBJ2-1, with 8 nucleotides matching TRBD2. CDR3 size: 11 residues. Germline lookup yields CDR1 GTSNPN and CDR2 SVGIG (reference sequence). Trimming at V came to 1 base and at J to 12 bases, leaving 2 bases not matched to a gene. The CDR3 region has the DNA TGTGCCTGGAGTGGGGCGGGGGGGCAGTTCTTC. Its translation is CAWSGAGGQFF.

The chain recombines TRBV10-3 with TRBJ1-1; a possible D gene is TRBD1 (5 bases). Germline assignment: CDR1 ENHRY and CDR2 SYGVKD. This CDR3 is 12 amino acids long. Trimming took 2 bases from V and 11 from J, leaving 12 bases between them. The CDR3: CAISEQTERAFF. CDR3 sequence (DNA): TGTGCCATCAGTGAGCAGACAGAAAGGGCTTTCTTT.

The genes are TRBV5-1 and TRBJ2-2; 10 bases are a match to TRBD1. The length of the CDR3 is 15 residues. The V gene's germline CDR1 is SGHRS and CDR2 YFSETQ. Trimming at V came to 3 bases and at J to 6 bases, leaving 5 bases not matched to a gene. The CDR3 DNA follows: TGCGCCAGCAGCTCCCGACAGGGGGCCGCCGGGGAGCTGTTTTTT. This gives the protein CASSSRQGAAGELFF.

CDR3 coding DNA: TGTGCCAGCACCTTCTCCGACAGGAGCTCCTACGAGCAGTACTTC. Its protein is CASTFSDRSSYEQYF. This chain connects TRBV5-6 to TRBJ2-7; tentative D call: TRBD1 (6 bases). Per the germline V gene, CDR1 is SGHDT and CDR2 is YYEEEE. V gave up 6 bases and J gave up 0 bases, with 16 bases separating them. The length of the CDR3 is 15 residues.

This chain uses TRBV6-5 with TRBJ2-2; 9 bases agree with TRBD1. There are 14 residues in the CDR3. V lost 6 bases and J lost 7; bases outside the gene matches: 6. The V gene's germline CDR1 is MNHEY and CDR2 SVGAGI. The CDR3 DNA is TGTGCCAGCAGCCGGGACAGGGAAGGCGGGGAGCTGTTTTTT. Amino acids: CASSRDREGGELFF.

The V and J genes are TRBV10-1 and TRBJ1-1; D is undetermined. The germline gives CDR1 WNHNN, CDR2 SYGVQD (reference sequence). Trimming took 10 bases from V and 0 from J, leaving 15 bases between them. This CDR3 comprises 14 residues. CDR3 sequence reads: CATGRATMNTEAFF. CDR3 nucleotides: TGCGCCACCGGAAGGGCAACCATGAACACTGAAGCTTTCTTT.

The chain links TRBV6-1 to TRBJ1-5; D is unclear. The CDR3 spans 15 residues. The germline gives CDR1 MNHNS, CDR2 SASEGT. The germline V and J ends were trimmed by 4 bases and 0 bases, with 10 bases remaining between them. Here the CDR3 reads CASSAVSNSNQPQHF. DNA for the CDR3: TGTGCCAGCAGTGCTGTAAGTAATAGCAATCAGCCCCAGCATTTT.

The chain carries TRBV21-1 and TRBJ1-1. TRBV21-1 is a listed pseudogene. The CDR3 is made up of 14 amino acids. CDR3 nucleotide sequence: TGTGCCAGCAGCAGCTCACGGCTGAACACTGAAGCTTTCTTT. Amino acid sequence: CASSSSRLNTEAFF.

The chain joins TRBV19 to TRBJ1-2; D gene ambiguous. The CDR3 has 14 amino acids. Trimming removed 6 bases from V and 2 bases from J, with 13 bases in between. From germline, CDR1 is LNHDA and CDR2 SQIVND (reference sequence). CDR3 in amino acids: CASRPDGRNYGYTF. CDR3 nucleotide sequence: TGTGCCAGTAGACCCGACGGAAGAAACTATGGCTACACCTTC.

This chain connects TRBV29-1 to TRBJ2-2; 7 nucleotides match TRBD1. CDR1 SQVTM and CDR2 ANQGSEA come from the germline V gene. Trimming took 4 bases from V and 7 from J; bases not matched to a gene: 9. CDR3 length: 14 residues. The DNA for the CDR3 is TGCAGCGTTGGTCTTGTAGGGGGCGGCGGGGAGCTGTTTTTT. Translation: CSVGLVGGGGELFF.

CDR3 nucleotides: TGTGCCAGCAGTACCGGGACAGGAAACTACGAGCAGTACTTC. As protein: CASSTGTGNYEQYF. The chain uses TRBV28 and TRBJ2-7; 8 bases map to TRBD1. Germline lookup yields CDR1 MDHEN and CDR2 SYDVKM. This CDR3 is built from 14 residues. V lost 5 bases and J lost 3; bases outside the gene matches: 6.